This T cell receptor (beta chain) came from a study of response to subunit inactivated influenza vaccine. Study-level results: A suggestion made by the authors is that each seasonal influenza vaccination recruits few new T cells.

The V end was cut by 6 bases, the J end by 11 bases, with 14 bases between. The CDR3 runs to 13 residues. Many counts were recorded for this clonotype. Its antigen is undetermined. TCRdb recomputed calls from the RT-PCR reads with MiXCR, one row per CDR3 protein. The table includes 590,000 or so distinct CDR3 sequences, around 13% detected once. This rearrangement joins TRBV12-3 or TRBV12-4 to TRBJ1-6; D is undetermined. The starting material was PBMCs from blood, obtained 14 to 15 days before vaccination. This clonotype originated in a middle-aged man who received an inactivated influenza vaccine. CDR3 nucleotides: TGTGCCAGCAGCCCTTCCGGCAATGCACCCCTCCACTTT. Translating gives CASSPSGNAPLHF.